These 29 T cell receptor beta chains came from one sample sequenced in a study of T cell responses to AZD1222 COVID-19 vaccine. The protocol was immunoSEQ multiplex PCR, while the TCRdb copy is restricted to in-frame clones and leaves out a portion. This sample has about 150,000 clones, with 80% to 95% found just once. Sequences were derived from peripheral blood, sampled 28 days after the second AZD1222 dose. The receptors here all came from an adult who received the AZD1222 COVID-19 vaccine.

The chain couples TRBV19 to TRBJ1-2; D is uncertain. Trimming cost V 3 bases and J 13 bases, with 12 bases left between them. The CDR3 spans 11 residues. Germline CDR1 reads LNHDA; CDR2 reads SQIVND (reference sequence). CDR3 sequence reads: CASSIRTSLTF. DNA for the CDR3: TGTGCCAGTAGTATCAGGACGTCGCTCACCTTC.

V usage is TRBV4-1 and J usage is TRBJ2-2; 7 bases line up with TRBD2. V lost 4 bases and J lost 5; bases outside the gene matches: 7. Germline CDR1 MGHRA, CDR2 YSYEKL. This CDR3 is built from 15 residues. The CDR3, as DNA: TGCGCCAGCAGCCCCCAACGGGGGGAGACCGGGGAGCTGTTTTTT. Its translation is CASSPQRGETGELFF.

The rearrangement uses TRBV6-1 and TRBJ1-1; TRBD1 might be the D (6 bases). The CDR3 is 15 residues long. Germline V lookup: CDR1 MNHNS, CDR2 SASEGT. V lost 1 base to trimming and J lost 4 bases, with 13 bases between them. CDR3 loop: CASSEGVRGGTEAFF. The CDR3 coding sequence is TGTGCCAGCAGTGAAGGGGTGAGGGGGGGCACTGAAGCTTTCTTT.

The chain couples TRBV11-1 to TRBJ2-5, with TRBD1 identical over 8 bases. After removal of 6 bases from V and 6 bases from J, the junction contained 6 bases not matched to a gene. This CDR3 contains 13 residues. CDR1 and CDR2 from the germline V gene are SGHAT and FQDESV (reference sequence). The CDR3 region is CASRSDRGKTQYF. The CDR3 region has the DNA TGTGCCAGCAGATCAGACAGGGGAAAGACCCAGTACTTC.

J is TRBJ2-2 and V is TRBV5-1; the D is unclear. The V gene's germline CDR1 is SGHRS and CDR2 YFSETQ. Trimming cost V 4 bases and J 1 base, with 8 bases left between them. The CDR3 spans 14 residues. CDR3 sequence reads: CASSPGLNTGELFF. For the CDR3, the DNA is TGCGCCAGCAGCCCCGGTCTGAACACCGGGGAGCTGTTTTTT.

The gene calls are TRBV6-5 and TRBJ2-1; 14 nucleotides match TRBD2. Germline V gives CDR1 MNHEY, CDR2 SVGAGI. The length of the CDR3 is 15 residues. Trimming cost V 4 bases and J 7 bases; bases outside gene matches: 3. The CDR3 loop reads CASSSRLAGGNEQFF. The DNA of the CDR3 is TGTGCCAGCAGTTCTCGACTAGCGGGGGGGAATGAGCAGTTCTTC.

V usage is TRBV28 and J usage is TRBJ1-4, with 7 bases lining up with TRBD1. Trimming removed 2 bases from V and 10 bases from J; junction bases left unmatched: 10. Germline CDR1 is MDHEN and CDR2 is SYDVKM. This CDR3 has 15 amino acids. DNA for the CDR3: TGTGCCAGCAGTTTAGGGGACAGCCACGTAGGAAAACTGTTTTTT. Translating it yields CASSLGDSHVGKLFF.

The chain links TRBV7-2 to TRBJ2-5; TRBD2 is a possible D gene (7 bases). Germline CDR1 is SGHTA and CDR2 is FQGNSA. Trimming cost V 1 base and J 4 bases, with 16 bases left between them. The CDR3 runs 16 residues. The CDR3 bases are TGTGCCAGCAGCTTAGGGTACCGAGGGGGGGGAGAGACCCAGTACTTC. Translated: CASSLGYRGGGETQYF.

This chain joins TRBV7-9 and TRBJ1-1; maybe TRBD1 (6 bases). CDR1 and CDR2 from the germline V gene are SEHNR and FQNEAQ (reference sequence). V lost 1 base and J 5 bases, leaving 14 bases between the germline ends. The CDR3 covers 15 residues. CDR3 protein: CASSLETRGLTEAFF. The CDR3 nucleotides read TGTGCCAGCAGCTTAGAAACCAGGGGTTTGACTGAAGCTTTCTTT.

This chain links TRBV5-6 with TRBJ2-3, with D perhaps TRBD2 (6 bases). There are 15 residues in the CDR3. Trimming cost V 2 bases and J 3 bases, with 13 bases left between them. Germline CDR1 SGHDT, CDR2 YYEEEE. DNA of the CDR3: TGTGCCAGCAGCTTAGTTAGCGGCAAGACAGATACGCAGTATTTT. It codes for CASSLVSGKTDTQYF.

J is TRBJ1-4 and V is TRBV19; 11 nucleotides agree with TRBD1. After removal of 10 bases from V and 8 bases from J, the junction contained 6 bases not matched to a gene. This CDR3 is 13 amino acids long. Germline V gives CDR1 LNHDA, CDR2 SQIVND (reference sequence). CDR3 loop: CATTDRGREKLFF. The CDR3 DNA reads TGTGCCACCACGGACAGGGGGCGAGAAAAACTGTTTTTT.

This sequence joins TRBV2 and TRBJ2-7; the match to TRBD2 covers 10 bases. With V trimmed by 4 bases and J by 3 bases, 0 bases remained unmatched. CDR3 length: 13 amino acids. CDR1 SNHLY and CDR2 FYNNEI come from the germline V gene. The CDR3 bases are TGTGCCAGCAGTGCTAGCGGGGGCTACGAGCAGTACTTC. This encodes CASSASGGYEQYF.

The gene calls are TRBV9 and TRBJ2-7; D possibly uses TRBD1 or TRBD2 (6 bases each). CDR1 and CDR2 (germline): SGDLS, YYNGEE. With 4 bases removed from V and 4 bases from J, the gap between germline ends came to 18 bases. The CDR3 extends over 15 amino acids. In DNA form, the CDR3 reads TGTGCCAGCAGCTTTGTCGAAGGGGGGCAATACGAGCAGTACTTC. Amino acids: CASSFVEGGQYEQYF.

This clone was seen just once. The chain recombines TRBV6-5 with TRBJ2-3; D gene ambiguous. Germline V gives CDR1 MNHEY, CDR2 SVGAGI. V was trimmed by 7 bases and J by 4 bases, leaving 12 bases between them. The CDR3 loop spans 13 amino acids. CDR3 coding DNA: TGTGCCAGCACCCGTCTTATTGCAGATACGCAGTATTTT. Translating it yields CASTRLIADTQYF.

The chain is built from TRBV9 and TRBJ1-1; D unclear. Germline CDR1 reads SGDLS; CDR2 reads YYNGEE. CDR3 size: 13 residues. V was trimmed by 1 base and J by 1 base, leaving 5 bases between them. CDR3 nucleotide sequence: TGTGCCAGCAGCGTAACTGAGAACACTGAAGCTTTCTTT. As protein: CASSVTENTEAFF.

This chain's CDR3 is CASSLTSGSGEQFF. The CDR3 DNA reads TGTGCCAGCAGCTTAACTAGCGGGAGCGGTGAGCAGTTCTTC. This sequence joins TRBV7-3 and TRBJ2-1, with 9 bases that match TRBD2. In germline, CDR1 is SGHTA, CDR2 FQGTGA. Trimming removed 0 bases from V and 9 bases from J; junction bases left unmatched: 3. This CDR3 is built from 14 residues.

V and J are TRBV19 and TRBJ1-5; D unclear. Germline lookup yields CDR1 LNHDA and CDR2 SQIVND (reference sequence). Trimming stripped 1 base from V and 7 bases from J, with 5 bases between. This CDR3 has 12 amino acids. The CDR3 loop reads CASSIAGQPQHF. CDR3 bases: TGTGCCAGTAGTATAGCTGGGCAGCCCCAGCATTTT.

This clone was counted a single time. The V and J genes are TRBV18 and TRBJ1-2, with a tentative D call TRBD1 (6 bases). V gave up 3 bases and J gave up 0 bases, with 11 bases separating them. CDR3 length: 15 amino acids. Germline CDR1 reads KGHSH; CDR2 reads LQKENI. CDR3 amino acids: CASSPKTGSNYGYTF. The CDR3 region has the DNA TGTGCCAGCTCACCTAAGACAGGTTCTAACTATGGCTACACCTTC. Combining the CDR3 with reference TRBV18 and TRBJ1-2 gives the whole variable domain NAGVMQNPRHLVRRRGQEARLRCSPMKGHSHVYWYRQLPEEGLKFMVYLQKENIIDESGMPKERFSAEFPKEGPSILRIQQVVRGDSAAYFCASSPKTGSNYGYTFGSGTRLTVV.

The chain joins TRBV3-1 (or the pseudogene TRBV3-2) to TRBJ1-3; D remains unclear. Germline loops: CDR1 LGHDT, CDR2 YNNKEL (reference sequence). V lost 4 bases to trimming and J lost 4 bases, with 11 bases between them. The CDR3 totals 14 residues. CDR3 bases: TGTGCCAGCAGCCGACTGGGCCAGGGAAACACCATATATTTT. It encodes CASSRLGQGNTIYF.

The DNA of the CDR3 is TGTGCCAGTAGCCTCCCCGGACAGCTGATGAACACTGAAGCTTTCTTT. Translating it yields CASSLPGQLMNTEAFF. V and J are TRBV19 and TRBJ1-1, with D possibly matching TRBD1 (6 bases). Looked up from germline, CDR1 is LNHDA and CDR2 is SQIVND (reference sequence). The CDR3 covers 16 residues. Trimming removed 6 bases from V and 0 bases from J, with 17 bases in between.

The chain recombines TRBV5-4 with TRBJ2-1; D gene ambiguous. V shed 3 bases and J shed 2 bases, with 3 bases lying between them. The CDR3 is 12 amino acids. CDR1 is SGHNT, CDR2 YYREEE, per germline (reference sequence). The CDR3 region is CASSSTYNEQFF. The CDR3 DNA reads as TGTGCCAGCAGCTCTACCTACAATGAGCAGTTCTTC.

The genes are TRBV7-6 and TRBJ2-5, with 10 bases aligning to TRBD2. Germline CDR1 reads SGHVS; CDR2 reads FNYEAQ. The CDR3 covers 15 residues. Losses at the gene ends were 5 bases for V and 2 bases for J; bases not matched to a gene: 5. The CDR3 loop is CASSLSGGEQETQYF. CDR3 DNA: TGTGCCAGCAGCCTAAGCGGGGGGGAACAAGAGACCCAGTACTTC.

The J gene is TRBJ1-2, the V gene TRBV4-1; 7 bases line up with TRBD1. The junction had 5 bases not matched to a gene; V was cut back by 4 bases and J by 6 bases. The CDR3 has 13 amino acids. Germline V CDR1 and CDR2: MGHRA, YSYEKL. The CDR3 DNA sequence: TGCGCCAGCAGCCTAGGACAGGCTGATGGCTACACCTTC. Translating it yields CASSLGQADGYTF.

This chain uses TRBV24-1 with TRBJ2-1; possibly TRBD2 for D (5 bases). This CDR3 contains 14 residues. Germline CDR1 is KGHDR and CDR2 is SFDVKD. Trimming left V 7 bases short and J 3 bases short, with 12 bases between. CDR3: CATSEGPLYNEQFF. Written as DNA, the CDR3 is TGTGCCACCAGCGAGGGTCCCCTCTACAATGAGCAGTTCTTC.

The chain is built from TRBV5-6 and TRBJ1-1; D is unclear. CDR1 is SGHDT and CDR2 is YYEEEE in the germline V gene. This CDR3 region has 12 residues. V was clipped by 0 bases and J by 3 bases, with 3 bases between them. CDR3 DNA sequence: TGTGCCAGCAGCTTGGGGTACACTGAAGCTTTCTTT. Amino acid sequence: CASSLGYTEAFF. The whole variable domain, remainder taken from reference TRBV5-6 and TRBJ1-1, is DAGVTQSPTHLIKTRGQQVTLRCSPKSGHDTVSWYQQALGQGPQFIFQYYEEEERQRGNFPDRFSGHQFPNYSSELNVNALLLGDSALYLCASSLGYTEAFFGQGTRLTVV.

The chain employs TRBV7-3 and TRBJ1-3, with D possibly TRBD1 on 5 matching bases. There are 13 residues in the CDR3. V was shortened by 5 bases and J by 7 bases, with 12 bases between the two germline ends. Germline CDR1 reads SGHTA; CDR2 reads FQGTGA. The CDR3 region has the DNA TGTGCCAGCAGCACTCAGAGGGGCAACACCATATATTTT. It encodes CASSTQRGNTIYF.

The rearrangement uses TRBV7-2 and TRBJ1-6, with D unclear. Germline values: CDR1 SGHTA, CDR2 FQGNSA. V was pared by 3 bases and J by 0 bases, with 6 bases between. The CDR3 sequence is 15 residues long. Here the CDR3 DNA reads TGTGCCAGCAGCTTGGGGAGCTCCTATAATTCACCCCTCCACTTT. As protein: CASSLGSSYNSPLHF.

The V gene is TRBV4-1, the J gene TRBJ2-7, with TRBD1 matching 7 bases. V shed 3 bases and J 3 bases; nucleotides not matched to a gene: 8. CDR1 MGHRA and CDR2 YSYEKL come from the germline V gene. The CDR3 extends over 15 amino acids. For the CDR3, the DNA is TGCGCCAGCAGCCACGCGACAGGGTCCGGCTACGAGCAGTACTTC. Its protein product is CASSHATGSGYEQYF.

V and J are TRBV18 and TRBJ2-3; the D call may be TRBD1 or TRBD2 (5 bases each). Germline assignment: CDR1 KGHSH and CDR2 LQKENI. This CDR3 region has 13 residues. Trimming cost V 3 bases and J 4 bases, with 8 bases left between them. In DNA form, the CDR3 reads TGTGCCAGCTCACCTGTGGGGGCAGATACGCAGTATTTT. Translated, it gives CASSPVGADTQYF.